This TCR beta chain was retrieved from a study of shared clonotypes between healthy human individuals. Trimming took off 7 bases at V and 2 bases at J, with 12 bases between the two ends. In germline, CDR1 is SNHLY, CDR2 FYNNEI. CDR3 length: 13 residues. Splitting of each subset's genomic DNA was done evenly across several immunoSEQ plates. Data came from immunoSEQ multiplex PCR; TCRdb stores just in-frame clones and leaves some out. The sample consists of over 850,000 clones, about four fifths of them appearing once. Donors, healthy HIV-negative adults, lacked recent acute infections or vaccinations. A remark on this clone: The antigen remains unidentified.

Study results and caveats: Sorted-subset sequencing, rarefaction showed, was incomplete despite large depth. Relative to memory subsets, naive subsets generally showed larger estimated richness.

The sequenced material came from memory CD4+ T cells from PBMCs. Regarding subset: CD45RA-negative fraction. This receptor was obtained from a young man in good health. Some clones in this sample may be carry-over from other donors' samples. The rearrangement uses TRBV2 and TRBJ2-7, with unresolved D. The CDR3 reads CASTRETAYEQYF. The CDR3 bases are TGTGCCAGCACACGAGAGACGGCCTACGAGCAGTACTTC.